Shown below are 22 T cell receptor beta chains from a single sample sequenced in a study of cytomegalovirus exposure and HLA in healthy donors. 13 Jbeta primers and 60 Vbeta primers were used for the PCR. Libraries were prepared by immunoSEQ multiplex PCR; TCRdb keeps only in-frame clonotypes and omits some of them. The sample contains about 45,000 clones, roughly half of which appear only once. The sequenced sample was PBMCs. All receptors come from a man aged 60 to 75 in good health and CMV-seronegative.

This rearrangement joins TRBV5-6 to TRBJ1-5; the D gene is possibly TRBD1 (5 bases). Trimming stripped 2 bases from V and 10 bases from J, with 13 bases between. CDR3 length equals 13 residues. Germline CDR1 is SGHDT and CDR2 is YYEEEE. The DNA for the CDR3 is TGTGCCAGCAGCTTCGGGGGGGGGAAACCCCAGCATTTT. It encodes CASSFGGGKPQHF.

This chain links TRBV25-1 with TRBJ2-1; no clear D. The germline V gene encodes CDR1 MGHDK and CDR2 SYGVNS. V was shortened by 6 bases and J by 4 bases, with 16 bases between the two germline ends. The CDR3 covers 15 residues. Here the CDR3 reads CASSPPGGFYNEQFF. The CDR3 region has the DNA TGTGCCAGCAGCCCACCCGGCGGCTTTTACAATGAGCAGTTCTTC.

Here the CDR3 DNA reads TGTGCCAGCAGCCCCGAATCAGGGGCATCCTATGGCTACACCTTC. Protein product: CASSPESGASYGYTF. The chain is built from TRBV6-4 and TRBJ1-2; D possibly corresponds to TRBD1 (6 bases). Germline lookup yields CDR1 MRHNA and CDR2 SNTAGT. The CDR3 is 15 amino acids. The V gene lost 6 bases and the J gene lost 4 bases, with 18 bases spanning the gap.

Only one count was recorded for this clone. The CDR3 sequence: CASSFLAGGTDTQYF. The DNA for the CDR3 is TGCGCCAGCAGCTTCCTAGCGGGAGGGACAGATACGCAGTATTTT. The chain couples TRBV5-1 to TRBJ2-3; 12 bases fit TRBD2. The CDR3 has 15 residues. The V segment lost 2 bases and the J segment 3 bases; nucleotides outside the gene matches: 1. Germline assignment: CDR1 SGHRS and CDR2 YFSETQ. Using reference TRBV5-1 and TRBJ2-3 for the parts outside the CDR3, the full variable domain is KAGVTQTPRYLIKTRGQQVTLSCSPISGHRSVSWYQQTPGQGLQFLFEYFSETQRNKGNFPGRFSGRQFSNSRSEMNVSTLELGDSALYLCASSFLAGGTDTQYFGPGTRLTVL.

V is TRBV27 and J is TRBJ2-1; D is tentatively TRBD1 or TRBD2 (5 bases each). The V and J ends lost 6 bases and 8 bases respectively, with 11 bases between them. Germline lookup yields CDR1 MNHEY and CDR2 SMNVEV (reference sequence). The CDR3 runs to 12 residues. CDR3 region: CASSLLGDEQFF. The CDR3 DNA sequence: TGTGCCAGCAGCTTACTAGGGGATGAGCAGTTCTTC.

The rearrangement uses TRBV14 and TRBJ2-3, with D unresolved. V dropped 4 bases and J dropped 2 bases, with 10 bases sitting between them. The V gene's germline CDR1 is SGHDN and CDR2 FVKESK. This CDR3 spans 14 amino acids. CDR3 protein: CASSPTGYTDTQYF. CDR3 nucleotide sequence: TGTGCCAGCAGCCCGACTGGTTACACAGATACGCAGTATTTT.

The V call is TRBV25-1, the J call TRBJ1-2; 10 nucleotides agree with TRBD1. Germline V gene sequence: CDR1 MGHDK, CDR2 SYGVNS. The trim removed 6 bases at V and 8 bases at J, leaving 6 bases unmatched. The CDR3 is 13 amino acids. Here the CDR3 reads CASSLGQGLGYTF. The DNA of the CDR3 is TGTGCCAGCAGCCTGGGACAGGGGCTCGGCTACACCTTC.

The rearrangement links TRBV6-4 to TRBJ1-1; D possibly corresponds to TRBD1 (6 bases). In germline, CDR1 is MRHNA, CDR2 SNTAGT. Trimming left V 3 bases short and J 11 bases short, with 16 bases between. The CDR3 totals 13 residues. The CDR3 is CASSEGEQGRAFF. CDR3 bases: TGTGCCAGCAGTGAGGGAGAACAGGGACGGGCTTTCTTT.

The chain couples TRBV4-2 to TRBJ2-7; possibly TRBD2 for D (5 bases). CDR3 length: 16 amino acids. V was pared by 1 base and J by 5 bases, with 18 bases between. Germline V gene lookup returns CDR1 LGHNA and CDR2 YNFKEQ. In DNA, the CDR3 is TGTGCCAGCAGCCAAGTAAGAGGCCCGAGGGTCCACGAGCAGTACTTC. It yields the protein CASSQVRGPRVHEQYF.

Remarks on this clone: The junction and the germline gene differ at one end; a read error may be behind it. The rearrangement joins TRBV6-5 to TRBJ2-7; 13 bases match TRBD2. The CDR3 totals 15 residues. Germline values: CDR1 MNHEY, CDR2 SVGAGI. In DNA form, the CDR3 reads TGTGCCAGCAGTCCCTCCTCGACTAGCGGGAGGCCCTCTCACTTC. Translation gives CASSPSSTSGRPSHF.

The chain recombines TRBV5-4 with TRBJ2-2; 14 bases agree with TRBD2. In germline, CDR1 is SGHNT, CDR2 YYREEE (reference sequence). Losses at the gene ends were 6 bases for V and 5 bases for J; bases not matched to a gene: 6. This CDR3 has 16 residues. This chain's CDR3 is CASNGTSGSWTGELFF. Here the CDR3 DNA reads TGTGCCAGCAACGGGACTAGCGGGAGTTGGACCGGGGAGCTGTTTTTT.

The rearrangement uses TRBV5-1 and TRBJ2-5; the match to TRBD1 covers 10 bases. Germline V gene lookup returns CDR1 SGHRS and CDR2 YFSETQ. The V and J ends lost 7 bases and 2 bases, in that order; junction bases with no gene match: 8. This CDR3 has 15 residues. The CDR3, as DNA: TGCGCCAGCGGAAGGGGACAGGGGCGACAAGAGACCCAGTACTTC. Amino acid sequence: CASGRGQGRQETQYF.

The rearrangement links TRBV6-1 to TRBJ1-2; 11 nucleotides align to TRBD1. Germline CDR1 and CDR2: MNHNS and SASEGT. J gave up 2 bases and V 4 bases, and 3 bases lay outside the gene matches. The CDR3 runs 15 residues. The CDR3 bases are TGTGCCAGCAGTGGGACAGGGGGCCAAAACTATGGCTACACCTTC. Translation gives CASSGTGGQNYGYTF.

This chain links TRBV29-1 with TRBJ2-3; maybe TRBD2 (6 bases). V lost 2 bases and J 3 bases, leaving 21 bases between the germline ends. This CDR3 contains 17 residues. Germline CDR1 reads SQVTM; CDR2 reads ANQGSEA. The DNA of the CDR3 is TGCAGCGTTGAATTCCAGCCCCCTTTTGGGAGGACAGATACGCAGTATTTT. Amino acids: CSVEFQPPFGRTDTQYF.

The rearrangement uses TRBV7-2 and TRBJ1-5; 7 bases line up with TRBD1. CDR1 is SGHTA, CDR2 FQGNSA, per germline. The CDR3 is 15 amino acids. With 5 bases clipped from V and 3 bases from J, the junction kept 7 bases outside the gene matches. CDR3 sequence reads: CASSPYRGLNQPQHF. The CDR3 DNA follows: TGTGCCAGCAGCCCCTACAGGGGCCTCAATCAGCCCCAGCATTTT. Using reference TRBV7-2 and TRBJ1-5 for the parts outside the CDR3, the full variable domain is GAGVSQSPSNKVTEKGKDVELRCDPISGHTALYWYRQSLGQGLEFLIYFQGNSAPDKSGLPSDRFSAERTGGSVSTLTIQRTQQEDSAVYLCASSPYRGLNQPQHFGDGTRLSIL.

The chain links TRBV18 to TRBJ1-2, with TRBD1 identical over 9 bases. Germline V gene lookup returns CDR1 KGHSH and CDR2 LQKENI. Losses at the gene ends were 5 bases for V and 4 bases for J; bases not matched to a gene: 8. CDR3 length: 15 residues. The CDR3 DNA is TGTGCCAGCTCAGCGGGACAGGGCGTGTTCTATGGCTACACCTTC. Translation: CASSAGQGVFYGYTF.

The chain links TRBV29-1 to TRBJ2-5, with TRBD1 matching 7 bases. Per the germline V gene, CDR1 is SQVTM and CDR2 is ANQGSEA. Trimming cost V 7 bases and J 0 bases; bases outside gene matches: 2. The CDR3 runs 12 residues. CDR3 protein: CSGGQYQETQYF. CDR3 bases: TGCAGCGGGGGACAGTACCAAGAGACCCAGTACTTC.

This clone was recorded a few times. V usage is TRBV15 and J usage is TRBJ1-4; 9 positions agree with TRBD1. Germline loops: CDR1 LNHNV, CDR2 YYDKDF (reference sequence). V trimming: 8 bases; J trimming: 7 bases; junction bases outside the gene matches: 5. CDR3 length: 13 residues. The CDR3 bases are TGTGCCACCCAACAGGGGGCTGCTGAAAAACTGTTTTTT. This sequence encodes CATQQGAAEKLFF.

This rearrangement joins TRBV7-2 to TRBJ1-1; D gene uncertain. Trimming left V 5 bases short and J 5 bases short, with 12 bases between. Germline V gene data show CDR1 as SGHTA and CDR2 as FQGNSA. The CDR3 covers 13 residues. CDR3: CASSPVVDTEAFF. CDR3 nucleotide sequence: TGTGCCAGCAGCCCGGTGGTAGATACTGAAGCTTTCTTT.

V gene TRBV7-2 combines with J gene TRBJ2-7, with a tentative D call TRBD2 (5 bases). V was trimmed by 5 bases and J by 7 bases, leaving 15 bases between them. Looked up from germline, CDR1 is SGHTA and CDR2 is FQGNSA. The CDR3 has 13 residues. The CDR3 DNA sequence: TGTGCCAGCAGCCCGGGGTATCTACGAGAGCAGTACTTC. The encoded protein is CASSPGYLREQYF.

V gene TRBV29-1 combines with J gene TRBJ2-1; tentatively, D is TRBD2 (5 bases). Germline CDR1 reads SQVTM; CDR2 reads ANQGSEA. Trimming pared 6 bases from V and 9 bases from J, leaving 9 bases between. The CDR3 is made up of 10 amino acids. The CDR3 DNA reads as TGCAGCGTGGGAGTCGGTGAGCAGTTCTTC. Amino acid sequence: CSVGVGEQFF.

This clone was counted a few times. The chain has TRBV5-1 and TRBJ1-2; TRBD1 is a possible D gene (6 bases). The germline V gene has CDR1 SGHRS and CDR2 YFSETQ. The CDR3 extends over 13 amino acids. Trimming removed 0 bases at V and 8 bases at J, with 11 bases between. The CDR3 bases are TGCGCCAGCAGCTTGGGCGGGGGCTGGGGCTACACCTTC. Translated: CASSLGGGWGYTF.